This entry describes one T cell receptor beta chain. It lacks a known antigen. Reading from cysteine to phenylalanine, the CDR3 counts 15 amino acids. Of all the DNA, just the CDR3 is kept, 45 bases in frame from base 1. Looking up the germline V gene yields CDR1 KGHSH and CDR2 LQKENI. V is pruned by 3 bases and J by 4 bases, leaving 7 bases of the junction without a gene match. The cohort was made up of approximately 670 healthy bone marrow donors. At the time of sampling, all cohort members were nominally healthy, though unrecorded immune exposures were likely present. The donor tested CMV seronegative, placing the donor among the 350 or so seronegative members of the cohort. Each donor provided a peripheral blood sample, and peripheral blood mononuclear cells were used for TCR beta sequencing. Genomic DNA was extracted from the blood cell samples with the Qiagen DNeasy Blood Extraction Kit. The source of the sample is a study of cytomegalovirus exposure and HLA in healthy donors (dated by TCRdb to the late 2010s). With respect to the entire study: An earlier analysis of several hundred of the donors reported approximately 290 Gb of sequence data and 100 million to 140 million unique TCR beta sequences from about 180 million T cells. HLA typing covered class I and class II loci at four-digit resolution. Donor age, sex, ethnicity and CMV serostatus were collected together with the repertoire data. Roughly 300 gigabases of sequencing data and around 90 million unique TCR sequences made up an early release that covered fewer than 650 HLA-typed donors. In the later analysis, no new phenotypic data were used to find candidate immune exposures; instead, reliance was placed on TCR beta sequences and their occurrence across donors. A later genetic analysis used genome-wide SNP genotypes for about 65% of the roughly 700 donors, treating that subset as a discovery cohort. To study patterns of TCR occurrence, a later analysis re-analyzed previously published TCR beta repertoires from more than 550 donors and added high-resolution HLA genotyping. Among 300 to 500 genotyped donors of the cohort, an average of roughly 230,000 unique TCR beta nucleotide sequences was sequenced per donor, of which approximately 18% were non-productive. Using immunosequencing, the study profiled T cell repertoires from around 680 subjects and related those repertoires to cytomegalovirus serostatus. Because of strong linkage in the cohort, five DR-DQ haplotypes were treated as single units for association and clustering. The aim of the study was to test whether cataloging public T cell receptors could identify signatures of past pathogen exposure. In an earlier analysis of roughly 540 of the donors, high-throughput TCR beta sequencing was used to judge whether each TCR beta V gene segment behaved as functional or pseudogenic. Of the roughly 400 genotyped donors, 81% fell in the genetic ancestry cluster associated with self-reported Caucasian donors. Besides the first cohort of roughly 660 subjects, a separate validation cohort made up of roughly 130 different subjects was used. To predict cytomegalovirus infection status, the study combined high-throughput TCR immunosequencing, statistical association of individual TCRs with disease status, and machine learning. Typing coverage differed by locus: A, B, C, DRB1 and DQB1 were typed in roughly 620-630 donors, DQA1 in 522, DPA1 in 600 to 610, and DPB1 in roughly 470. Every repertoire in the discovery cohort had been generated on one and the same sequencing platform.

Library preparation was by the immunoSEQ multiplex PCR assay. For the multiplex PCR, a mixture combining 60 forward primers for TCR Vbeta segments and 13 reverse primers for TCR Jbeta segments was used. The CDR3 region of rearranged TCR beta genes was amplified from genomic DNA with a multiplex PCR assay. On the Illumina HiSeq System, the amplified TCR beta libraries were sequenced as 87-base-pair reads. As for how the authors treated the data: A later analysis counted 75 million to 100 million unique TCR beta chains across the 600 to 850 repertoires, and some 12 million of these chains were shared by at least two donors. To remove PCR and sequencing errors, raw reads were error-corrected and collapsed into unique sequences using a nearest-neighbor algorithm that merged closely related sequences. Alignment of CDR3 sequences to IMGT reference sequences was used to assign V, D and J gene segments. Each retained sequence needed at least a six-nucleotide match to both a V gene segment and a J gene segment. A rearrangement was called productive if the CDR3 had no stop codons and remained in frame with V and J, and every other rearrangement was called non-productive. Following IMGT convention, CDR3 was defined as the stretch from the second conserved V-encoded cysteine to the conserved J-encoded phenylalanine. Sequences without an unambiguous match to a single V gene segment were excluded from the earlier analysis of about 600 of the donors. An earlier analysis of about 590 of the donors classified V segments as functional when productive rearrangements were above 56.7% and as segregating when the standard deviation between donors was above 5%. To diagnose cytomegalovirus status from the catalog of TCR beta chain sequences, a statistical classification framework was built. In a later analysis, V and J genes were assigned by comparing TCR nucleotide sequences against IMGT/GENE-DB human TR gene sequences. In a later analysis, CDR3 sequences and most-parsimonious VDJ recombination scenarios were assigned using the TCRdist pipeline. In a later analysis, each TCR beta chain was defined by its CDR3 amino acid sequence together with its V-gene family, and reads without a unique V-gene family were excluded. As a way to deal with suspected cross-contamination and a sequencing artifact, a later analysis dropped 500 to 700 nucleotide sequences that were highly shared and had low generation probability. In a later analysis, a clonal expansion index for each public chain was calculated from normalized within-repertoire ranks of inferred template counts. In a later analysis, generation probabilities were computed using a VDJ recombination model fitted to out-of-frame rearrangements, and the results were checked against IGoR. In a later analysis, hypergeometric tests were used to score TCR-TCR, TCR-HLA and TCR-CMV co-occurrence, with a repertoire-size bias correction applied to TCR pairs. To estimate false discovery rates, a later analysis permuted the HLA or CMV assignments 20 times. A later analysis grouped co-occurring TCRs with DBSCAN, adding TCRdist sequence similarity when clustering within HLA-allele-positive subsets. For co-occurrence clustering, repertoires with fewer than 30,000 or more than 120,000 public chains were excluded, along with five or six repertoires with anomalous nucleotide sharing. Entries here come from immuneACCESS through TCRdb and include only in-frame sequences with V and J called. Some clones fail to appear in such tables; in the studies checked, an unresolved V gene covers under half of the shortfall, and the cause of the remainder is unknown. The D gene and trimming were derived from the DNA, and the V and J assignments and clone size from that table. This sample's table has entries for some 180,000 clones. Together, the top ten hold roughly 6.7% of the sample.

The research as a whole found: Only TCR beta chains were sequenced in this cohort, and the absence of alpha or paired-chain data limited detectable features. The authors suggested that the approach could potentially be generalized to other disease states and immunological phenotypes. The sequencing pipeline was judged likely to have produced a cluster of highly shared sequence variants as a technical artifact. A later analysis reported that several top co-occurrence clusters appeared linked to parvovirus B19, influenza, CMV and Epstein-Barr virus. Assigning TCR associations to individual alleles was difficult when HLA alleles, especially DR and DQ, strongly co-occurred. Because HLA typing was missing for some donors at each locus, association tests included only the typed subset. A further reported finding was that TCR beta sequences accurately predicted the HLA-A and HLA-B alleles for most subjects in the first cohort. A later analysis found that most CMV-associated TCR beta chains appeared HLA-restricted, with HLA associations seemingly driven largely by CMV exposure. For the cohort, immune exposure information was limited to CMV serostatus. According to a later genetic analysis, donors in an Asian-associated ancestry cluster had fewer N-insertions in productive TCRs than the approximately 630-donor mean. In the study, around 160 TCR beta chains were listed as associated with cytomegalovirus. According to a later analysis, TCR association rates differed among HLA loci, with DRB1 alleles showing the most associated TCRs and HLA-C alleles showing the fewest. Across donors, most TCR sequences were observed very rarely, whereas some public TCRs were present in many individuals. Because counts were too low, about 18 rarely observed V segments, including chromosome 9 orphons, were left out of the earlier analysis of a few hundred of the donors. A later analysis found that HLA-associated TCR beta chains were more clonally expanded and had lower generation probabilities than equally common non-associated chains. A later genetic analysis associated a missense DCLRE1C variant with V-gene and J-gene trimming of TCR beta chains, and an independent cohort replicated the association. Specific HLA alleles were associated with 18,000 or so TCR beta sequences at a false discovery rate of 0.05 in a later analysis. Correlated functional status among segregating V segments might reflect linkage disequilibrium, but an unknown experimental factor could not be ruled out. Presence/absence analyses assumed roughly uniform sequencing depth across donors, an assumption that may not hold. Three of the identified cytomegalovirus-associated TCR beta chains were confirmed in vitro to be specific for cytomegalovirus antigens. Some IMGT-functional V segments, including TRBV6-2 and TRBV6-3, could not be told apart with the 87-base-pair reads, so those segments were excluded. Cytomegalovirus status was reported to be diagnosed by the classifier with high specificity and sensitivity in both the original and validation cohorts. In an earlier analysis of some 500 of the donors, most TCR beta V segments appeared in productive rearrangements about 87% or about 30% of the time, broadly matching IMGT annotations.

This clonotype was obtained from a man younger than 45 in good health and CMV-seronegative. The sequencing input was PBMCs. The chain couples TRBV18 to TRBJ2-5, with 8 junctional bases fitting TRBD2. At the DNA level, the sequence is TGTGCCAGCTCACCCCCAGGACTAGCCTCAGAGACCCAGTACTTC. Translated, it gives CASSPPGLASETQYF.